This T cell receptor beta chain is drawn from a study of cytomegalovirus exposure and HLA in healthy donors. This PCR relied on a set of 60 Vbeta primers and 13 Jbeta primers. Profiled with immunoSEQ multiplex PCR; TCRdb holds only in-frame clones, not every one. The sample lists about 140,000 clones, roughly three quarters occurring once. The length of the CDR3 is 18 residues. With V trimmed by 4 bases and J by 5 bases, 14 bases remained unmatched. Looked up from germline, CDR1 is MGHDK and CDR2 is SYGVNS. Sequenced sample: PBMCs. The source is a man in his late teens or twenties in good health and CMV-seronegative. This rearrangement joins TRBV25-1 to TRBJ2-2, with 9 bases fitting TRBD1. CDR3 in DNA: TGTGCCAGCAGTGGGATGGGTCTAAACAGGGGGCGGACCGGGGAGCTGTTTTTT. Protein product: CASSGMGLNRGRTGELFF.